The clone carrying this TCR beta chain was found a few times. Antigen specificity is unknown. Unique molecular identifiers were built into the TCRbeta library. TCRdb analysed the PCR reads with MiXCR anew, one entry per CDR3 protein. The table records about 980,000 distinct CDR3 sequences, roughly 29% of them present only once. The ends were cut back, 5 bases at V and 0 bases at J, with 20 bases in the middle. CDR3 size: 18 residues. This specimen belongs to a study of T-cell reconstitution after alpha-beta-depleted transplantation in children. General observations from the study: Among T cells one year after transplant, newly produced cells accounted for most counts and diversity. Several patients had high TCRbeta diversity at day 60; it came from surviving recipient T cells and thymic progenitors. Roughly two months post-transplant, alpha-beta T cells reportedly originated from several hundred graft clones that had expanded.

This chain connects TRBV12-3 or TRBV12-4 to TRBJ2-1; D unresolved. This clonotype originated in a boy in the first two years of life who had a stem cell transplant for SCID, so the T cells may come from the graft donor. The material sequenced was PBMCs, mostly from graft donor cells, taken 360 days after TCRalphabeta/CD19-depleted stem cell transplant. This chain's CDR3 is CASSPKPGRLFSYNEQFF. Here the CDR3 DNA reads TGTGCCAGCAGTCCAAAACCGGGCCGACTTTTCTCCTACAATGAGCAGTTCTTC.